The rows below give T cell receptor beta chains drawn from one sample of a study of OX40 agonist ivuxolimab in advanced cancers. Generated by immunoSEQ multiplex PCR, the TCRdb table keeps only in-frame clones and is missing some. Seen here are about 61,000 clones, approximately 86% observed once, and the top ten hold less than 0.6%. The sequenced sample was CD4+ or CD8+ T cells sorted from blood, obtained in a trial of the OX40 agonist ivuxolimab. The receptors were gathered from an adult with an advanced solid tumor such as melanoma, head and neck, liver or kidney cancer. The CDR3 runs from the conserved cysteine through the conserved F or W. Each record gives: V gene, clone size, J gene, D gene, CDR3 protein, CDR3 DNA. D genes are given only for firm matches. The listing skips clone size in some rows; elsewhere it reads once, few, many or a size class.

v_gene: TRBV5-1; abundance: -; j_gene: TRBJ2-3; d_gene: -; CDR3aa: CASSFQGTDTQYF; CDR3nt: TGCGCCAGCAGCTTCCAGGGAACAGATACGCAGTATTTT
v_gene: TRBV5-1; abundance: -; j_gene: TRBJ2-2; d_gene: -; CDR3aa: CASSLAAGTNTGELFF; CDR3nt: TGCGCCAGCAGCTTGGCCGCGGGGACGAACACCGGGGAGCTGTTTTTT
v_gene: TRBV7-8; abundance: -; j_gene: TRBJ1-5; d_gene: TRBD1; CDR3aa: CASSLAGQNQPQHF; CDR3nt: TGTGCCAGCAGCTTAGCGGGACAGAATCAGCCCCAGCATTTT
v_gene: TRBV5-1; abundance: -; j_gene: TRBJ1-4; d_gene: -; CDR3aa: CASSRDTGGEKLFF; CDR3nt: TGCGCCAGCAGCAGAGACACGGGGGGCGAAAAACTGTTTTTT
v_gene: TRBV30; abundance: -; j_gene: TRBJ1-4; d_gene: -; CDR3aa: CAWSVPRTAGEKLFF; CDR3nt: TGTGCCTGGAGTGTTCCTAGGACAGCTGGGGAAAAACTGTTTTTT
v_gene: TRBV5-6; abundance: -; j_gene: TRBJ1-1; d_gene: -; CDR3aa: CASSPVGRKNTEAFF; CDR3nt: TGTGCCAGCAGCCCGGTGGGGCGGAAGAACACTGAAGCTTTCTTT
v_gene: TRBV6-1; abundance: -; j_gene: TRBJ2-7; d_gene: -; CDR3aa: CASSRRTTSSYEQYF; CDR3nt: TGTGCCAGCAGCCGACGGACCACGAGCTCCTACGAGCAGTACTTC
v_gene: TRBV7-9; abundance: -; j_gene: TRBJ2-1; d_gene: TRBD2; CDR3aa: CASSLAALLAAPYNEQFF; CDR3nt: TGTGCCAGCAGCCTCGCAGCGCTACTAGCGGCCCCCTACAATGAGCAGTTCTTC
v_gene: TRBV28; abundance: -; j_gene: TRBJ1-1; d_gene: -; CDR3aa: CASSLLIRVRDTEAFF; CDR3nt: TGTGCCAGCAGTTTATTAATCAGGGTGAGGGACACTGAAGCTTTCTTT
v_gene: TRBV18; abundance: once; j_gene: TRBJ1-1; d_gene: -; CDR3aa: CASSATGSEAFF; CDR3nt: TGTGCCAGCTCAGCAACAGGATCCGAAGCTTTCTTT
v_gene: TRBV5-4; abundance: -; j_gene: TRBJ1-5; d_gene: TRBD1; CDR3aa: CASSSGGANQPQHF; CDR3nt: TGTGCCAGCAGCTCAGGGGGTGCCAATCAGCCCCAGCATTTT
v_gene: TRBV9; abundance: -; j_gene: TRBJ1-1; d_gene: -; CDR3aa: CASSGGGTEAFF; CDR3nt: TGTGCCAGCAGCGGAGGGGGAACTGAAGCTTTCTTT
v_gene: TRBV20-1; abundance: once; j_gene: TRBJ1-2; d_gene: -; CDR3aa: CSAREIAGLAF; CDR3nt: TGCAGTGCTAGAGAAATCGCGGGACTGGCCTTC
v_gene: TRBV7-2; abundance: once; j_gene: TRBJ1-2; d_gene: TRBD1; CDR3aa: CASSLAGQGYGGYTF; CDR3nt: TGTGCCAGCAGCTTAGCCGGACAGGGGTATGGTGGCTACACCTTC
v_gene: TRBV6-6; abundance: -; j_gene: TRBJ2-3; d_gene: -; CDR3aa: CASSYGGRTDTQYF; CDR3nt: TGTGCCAGCAGTTACGGCGGACGCACAGATACGCAGTATTTT
v_gene: TRBV20-1; abundance: -; j_gene: TRBJ1-2; d_gene: -; CDR3aa: CSARASGYTF; CDR3nt: TGCAGTGCTAGAGCGTCGGGCTACACCTTC
v_gene: TRBV7-8; abundance: -; j_gene: TRBJ2-1; d_gene: -; CDR3aa: CASSLDAGRHNEQFF; CDR3nt: TGTGCCAGCAGCTTAGATGCCGGCAGACACAATGAGCAGTTCTTC
v_gene: TRBV5-1; abundance: -; j_gene: TRBJ2-7; d_gene: TRBD2; CDR3aa: CASSRGGLSSYEQYF; CDR3nt: TGCGCCAGTTCGCGGGGGGGCCTTAGCTCCTACGAGCAGTACTTC
v_gene: TRBV9; abundance: -; j_gene: TRBJ2-1; d_gene: -; CDR3aa: CASSENTGSNNEQFF; CDR3nt: TGTGCCAGCAGCGAAAACACAGGATCGAACAATGAGCAGTTCTTC
v_gene: TRBV7-8; abundance: -; j_gene: TRBJ2-3; d_gene: -; CDR3aa: CASSLGQGQSTDTQYF; CDR3nt: TGTGCCAGCAGCTTAGGGCAGGGCCAGAGCACAGATACGCAGTATTTT
v_gene: TRBV20-1; abundance: -; j_gene: TRBJ2-1; d_gene: -; CDR3aa: CTLSRNEQFF; CDR3nt: TGCACCCTTAGCAGGAATGAGCAGTTCTTC
v_gene: TRBV28; abundance: -; j_gene: TRBJ1-3; d_gene: -; CDR3aa: CASTAVGNTIYF; CDR3nt: TGTGCCAGCACCGCGGTCGGAAACACCATATATTTT
v_gene: TRBV30; abundance: -; j_gene: TRBJ1-5; d_gene: -; CDR3aa: CAWSQAYGNQPQHF; CDR3nt: TGTGCCTGGAGTCAGGCGTACGGGAATCAGCCCCAGCATTTT
v_gene: TRBV18; abundance: few; j_gene: TRBJ1-1; d_gene: -; CDR3aa: CASSPFGGIATEAFF; CDR3nt: TGTGCCAGCTCACCCTTTGGTGGGATTGCCACTGAAGCTTTCTTT
v_gene: TRBV7-2; abundance: -; j_gene: TRBJ2-3; d_gene: -; CDR3aa: CASSSTPVPSRNTQYF; CDR3nt: TGTGCCAGCAGCTCGACACCGGTCCCCTCTAGGAATACGCAGTATTTT
v_gene: TRBV7-9; abundance: -; j_gene: TRBJ1-4; d_gene: -; CDR3aa: CASSLQGSSEKLFF; CDR3nt: TGTGCCAGCAGCTTACAGGGAAGCTCCGAAAAACTGTTTTTT
v_gene: TRBV7-6; abundance: -; j_gene: TRBJ2-5; d_gene: -; CDR3aa: CASSQGPAAAQYF; CDR3nt: TGTGCCAGCAGCCAAGGACCTGCGGCGGCCCAGTACTTC
v_gene: TRBV14; abundance: -; j_gene: TRBJ2-3; d_gene: -; CDR3aa: CASSRGLDPLDTQYF; CDR3nt: TGTGCCAGCAGCCGGGGACTCGATCCCCTAGATACGCAGTATTTT
v_gene: TRBV2; abundance: -; j_gene: TRBJ1-4; d_gene: -; CDR3aa: CATCEFGATNEKLFF; CDR3nt: TGTGCCACCTGCGAATTCGGTGCAACTAATGAAAAACTGTTTTTT